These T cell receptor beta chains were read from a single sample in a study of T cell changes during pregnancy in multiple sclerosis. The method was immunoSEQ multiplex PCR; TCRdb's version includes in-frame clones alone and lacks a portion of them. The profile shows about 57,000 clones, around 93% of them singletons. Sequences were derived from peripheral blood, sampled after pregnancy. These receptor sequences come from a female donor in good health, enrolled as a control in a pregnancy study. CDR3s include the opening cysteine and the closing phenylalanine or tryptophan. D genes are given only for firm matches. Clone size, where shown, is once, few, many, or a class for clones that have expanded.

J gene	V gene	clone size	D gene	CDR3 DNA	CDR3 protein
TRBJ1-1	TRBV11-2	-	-	TGTGCCAGCAGCTTAAGGGGCATGGACACTGAAGCTTTCTTT	CASSLRGMDTEAFF
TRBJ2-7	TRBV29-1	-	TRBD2	TGCAGCGTTACCGGCCTGTCTAGCGGGAGTATCGAGCAGTACTTC	CSVTGLSSGSIEQYF
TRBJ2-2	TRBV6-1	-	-	TGTGCCACGCAAATGAGGAGAAACACCGGGGAGCTGTTTTTT	CATQMRRNTGELFF
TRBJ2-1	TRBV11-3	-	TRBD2	TGTGCCAGCAGCTTAGGGACTAGCTCCTACAATGAGCAGTTCTTC	CASSLGTSSYNEQFF
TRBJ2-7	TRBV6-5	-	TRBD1	TGTGCCAGCAGCCGCGGACAGGAGTCCTACGAGCAGTACTTC	CASSRGQESYEQYF
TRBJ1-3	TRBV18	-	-	TGTGCCAGCTCACGACCTAGCTCTGGAAACACCATATATTTT	CASSRPSSGNTIYF
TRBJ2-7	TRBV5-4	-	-	TGTGCCAGCAGCTTGGAGACTACCTACGAGCAGTACTTC	CASSLETTYEQYF
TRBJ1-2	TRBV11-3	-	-	TGTGCCAGCAGCCAGCGGGGGAGTTCTAACTATGGCTACACCTTC	CASSQRGSSNYGYTF
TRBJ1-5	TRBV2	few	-	TGTGCCAGCAGTCCACAGAACAATCAGCCCCAGCATTTT	CASSPQNNQPQHF
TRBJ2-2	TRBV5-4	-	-	TGTGCCAGCAGCCAGTACAGGGCCGGGGAGCTGTTTTTT	CASSQYRAGELFF
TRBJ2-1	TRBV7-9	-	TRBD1	TGTGCCAGCAGCTTCGGCCAGGGGGCGGACAATGAGCAGTTCTTC	CASSFGQGADNEQFF
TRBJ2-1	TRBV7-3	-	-	TGTGCCAGCAGCTTATATCCGGGAGATGAGCAGTTCTTC	CASSLYPGDEQFF
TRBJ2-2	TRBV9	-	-	TGTGCCAGCAGCCCAAGGACAGCTATGAACACCGGGGAGCTGTTTTTT	CASSPRTAMNTGELFF
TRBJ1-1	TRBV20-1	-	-	TGCAGTGCTATAGGGGGCACTGAAGCTTTCTTT	CSAIGGTEAFF
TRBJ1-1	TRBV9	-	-	TGTGCCAGCAGCGTAGATCGGGGGGACACTGAAGCTTTCTTT	CASSVDRGDTEAFF
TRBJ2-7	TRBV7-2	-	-	TGTGCCAGCAGCTTGTCCAACTACGAGCAGTACTTC	CASSLSNYEQYF
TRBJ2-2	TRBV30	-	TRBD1	TGTGCCTGGAACAGGGGGCAACTAGTCGGGGAGCTGTTTTTT	CAWNRGQLVGELFF
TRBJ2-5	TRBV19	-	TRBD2	TGTGCCAGTAAGGGTGCGGCTAGCGGACAAGAGACCCAGTACTTC	CASKGAASGQETQYF
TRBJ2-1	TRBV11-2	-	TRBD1	TGTGCCAGCAGCTTAGGGGGGGGACAGGGACTTGTGCAGTTCTTC	CASSLGGGQGLVQFF
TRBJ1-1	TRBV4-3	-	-	TGCGCCAGCAGCCAAGAACCTATGAACACTGAAGCTTTCTTT	CASSQEPMNTEAFF
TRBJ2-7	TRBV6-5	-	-	TGTGCCAGCAGTCCTTATAGGGGTACCTACGAGCAGTACTTC	CASSPYRGTYEQYF
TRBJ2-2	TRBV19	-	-	TGTGCCAGTAGTAGACCCCCATTAGGACACCTTAAGAACACCGGGGAGCTGTTTTTT	CASSRPPLGHLKNTGELFF
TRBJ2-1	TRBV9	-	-	TGTGCCAGCAGCGTAGTGGGGGGCAGGGGGACACACAATGAGCAGTTCTTC	CASSVVGGRGTHNEQFF
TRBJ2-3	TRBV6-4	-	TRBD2	TGTGCCAGCAGTGAGATGAGCGGGAGCCCCACAGATACGCAGTATTTT	CASSEMSGSPTDTQYF
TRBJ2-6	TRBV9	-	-	TGTGCCAGCAGCGTAGCCCTAGCGGGGGCCAACGTCCTGACTTTC	CASSVALAGANVLTF
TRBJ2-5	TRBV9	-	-	TGTGCCAGCAGCGTCGGGGGGCCCGGGGAGACCCAGTACTTC	CASSVGGPGETQYF